Sequencing of this T cell receptor (beta chain) was carried out in a study of shared clonotypes between healthy human individuals. At the level of the study: CD4 naive and CD4 memory each took three plates per donor, while CD8 naive took two and CD8 memory one. General observations from the study: Generally, naive subsets (rather than memory subsets) showed larger estimated richness. Blood was the sole source, and tissue repertoires probably differ.

Trimming left V 0 bases short and J 0 bases short, with 4 bases between. This CDR3 has 14 amino acids. Germline values: CDR1 SGHRS, CDR2 YFSETQ. Comment on this clone: The antigen is unknown. This same CDR3 is encoded by further DNA sequences in the sample.

This table comes from immunoSEQ multiplex PCR, and its TCRdb copy is limited to in-frame clones, with some not included. The table shows about 680,000 clones, with less than 80% occurring only once. V and J are TRBV5-1 and TRBJ2-1; D gene uncertain. The receptor was derived from a woman aged 25-40 years in good health. Sequences were obtained from memory CD4+ T cells sorted from blood. Subset in this sample: CD45RA-negative fraction. For the CDR3, the DNA is TGCGCCAGCAGCTTGGCTGGCTCCTACAATGAGCAGTTCTTC. It codes for CASSLAGSYNEQFF.